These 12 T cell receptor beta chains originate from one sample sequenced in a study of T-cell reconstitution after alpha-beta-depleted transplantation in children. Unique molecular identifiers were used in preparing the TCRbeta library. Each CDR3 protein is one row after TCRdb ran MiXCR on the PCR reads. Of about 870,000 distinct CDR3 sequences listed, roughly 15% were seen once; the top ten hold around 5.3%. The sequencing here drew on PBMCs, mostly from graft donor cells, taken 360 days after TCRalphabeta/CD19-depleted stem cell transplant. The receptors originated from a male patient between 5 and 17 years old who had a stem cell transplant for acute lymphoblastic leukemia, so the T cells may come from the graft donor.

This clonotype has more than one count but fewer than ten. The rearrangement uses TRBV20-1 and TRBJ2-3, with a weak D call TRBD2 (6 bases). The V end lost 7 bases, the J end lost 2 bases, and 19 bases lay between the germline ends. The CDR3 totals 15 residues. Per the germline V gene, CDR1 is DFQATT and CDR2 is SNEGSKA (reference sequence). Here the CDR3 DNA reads TGCAGTGGTAGTGTGGCGGGGACTTCCACAGATACGCAGTATTTT. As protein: CSGSVAGTSTDTQYF.

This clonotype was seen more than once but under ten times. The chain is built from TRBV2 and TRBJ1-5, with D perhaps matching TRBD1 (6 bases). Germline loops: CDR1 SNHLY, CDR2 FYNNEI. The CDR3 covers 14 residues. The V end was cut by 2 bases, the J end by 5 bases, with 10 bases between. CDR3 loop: CASSESTGYQPQHF. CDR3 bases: TGTGCCAGCAGTGAATCTACAGGGTATCAGCCCCAGCATTTT.

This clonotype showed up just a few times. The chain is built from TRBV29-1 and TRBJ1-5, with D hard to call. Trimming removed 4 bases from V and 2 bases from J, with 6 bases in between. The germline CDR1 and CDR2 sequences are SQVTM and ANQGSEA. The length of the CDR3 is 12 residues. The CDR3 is CSVVLGNQPQHF. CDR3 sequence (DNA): TGCAGCGTTGTTTTGGGCAATCAGCCCCAGCATTTT. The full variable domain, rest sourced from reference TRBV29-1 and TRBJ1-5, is SAVISQKPSRDICQRGTSLTIQCQVDSQVTMMFWYRQQPGQSLTLIATANQGSEATYESGFVIDKFPISRPNLTFSTLTVSNMSPEDSSIYLCSVVLGNQPQHFGDGTRLSIL.

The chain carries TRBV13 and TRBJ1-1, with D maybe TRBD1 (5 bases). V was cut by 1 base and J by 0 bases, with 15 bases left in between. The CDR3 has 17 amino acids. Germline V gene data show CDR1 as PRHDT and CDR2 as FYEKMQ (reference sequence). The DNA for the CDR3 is TGTGCCAGCAGCTTAGAGGGGAGGTTGGCCATGAACACTGAAGCTTTCTTT. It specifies CASSLEGRLAMNTEAFF.

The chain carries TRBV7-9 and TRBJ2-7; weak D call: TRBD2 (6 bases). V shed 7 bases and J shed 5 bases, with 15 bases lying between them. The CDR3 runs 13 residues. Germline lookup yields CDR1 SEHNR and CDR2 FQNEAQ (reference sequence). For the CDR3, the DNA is TGTGCCAGCACAAGGCCGGGAGTTAACGAGCAGTACTTC. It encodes CASTRPGVNEQYF.

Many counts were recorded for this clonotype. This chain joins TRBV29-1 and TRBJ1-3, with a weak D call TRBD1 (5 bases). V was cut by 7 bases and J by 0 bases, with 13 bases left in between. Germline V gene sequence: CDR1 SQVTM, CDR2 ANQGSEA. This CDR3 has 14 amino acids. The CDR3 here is CSAQQANSGNTIYF. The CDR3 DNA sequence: TGCAGCGCTCAACAGGCGAACTCTGGAAACACCATATATTTT.

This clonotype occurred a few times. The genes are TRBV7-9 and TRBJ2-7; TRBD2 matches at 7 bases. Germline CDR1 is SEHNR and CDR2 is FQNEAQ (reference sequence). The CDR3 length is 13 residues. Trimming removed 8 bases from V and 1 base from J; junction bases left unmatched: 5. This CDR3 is CASRAGSSYEQYF. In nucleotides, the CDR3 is TGTGCCAGCCGAGCGGGAAGTTCCTACGAGCAGTACTTC.

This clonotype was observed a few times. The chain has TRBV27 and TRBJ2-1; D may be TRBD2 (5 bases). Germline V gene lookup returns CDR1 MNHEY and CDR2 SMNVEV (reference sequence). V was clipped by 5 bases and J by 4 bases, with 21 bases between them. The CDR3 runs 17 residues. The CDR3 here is CASSPLGDPRGYNEQFF. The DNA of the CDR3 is TGTGCCAGCAGTCCCCTCGGCGACCCACGAGGGTACAATGAGCAGTTCTTC.

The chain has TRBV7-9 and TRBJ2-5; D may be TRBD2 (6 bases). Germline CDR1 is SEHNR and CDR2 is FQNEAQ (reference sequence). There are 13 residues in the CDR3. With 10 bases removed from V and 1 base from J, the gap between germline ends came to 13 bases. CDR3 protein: CATRDWRQETQYF. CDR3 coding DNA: TGTGCCACCCGGGACTGGCGCCAAGAGACCCAGTACTTC. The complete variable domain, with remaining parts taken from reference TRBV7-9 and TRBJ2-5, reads DTGVSQNPRHKITKRGQNVTFRCDPISEHNRLYWYRQTLGQGPEFLTYFQNEAQLEKSRLLSDRFSAERPKGSFSTLEIQRTEQGDSAMYLCATRDWRQETQYFGPGTRLLVL.

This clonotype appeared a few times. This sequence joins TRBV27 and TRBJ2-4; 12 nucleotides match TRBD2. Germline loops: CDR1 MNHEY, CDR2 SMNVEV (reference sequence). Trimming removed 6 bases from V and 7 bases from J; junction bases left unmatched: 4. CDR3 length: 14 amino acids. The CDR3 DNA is TGTGCCAGCAGCAACCTAGCGGGAGGGAACATTCAGTACTTC. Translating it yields CASSNLAGGNIQYF.

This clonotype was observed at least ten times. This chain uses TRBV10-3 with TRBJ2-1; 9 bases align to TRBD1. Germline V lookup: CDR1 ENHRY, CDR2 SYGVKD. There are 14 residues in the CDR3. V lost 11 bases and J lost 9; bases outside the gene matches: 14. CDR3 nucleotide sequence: TGTGCCGTCCGTGGGGGACAGGGTAAAAGTGAGCAGTTCTTC. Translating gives CAVRGGQGKSEQFF.

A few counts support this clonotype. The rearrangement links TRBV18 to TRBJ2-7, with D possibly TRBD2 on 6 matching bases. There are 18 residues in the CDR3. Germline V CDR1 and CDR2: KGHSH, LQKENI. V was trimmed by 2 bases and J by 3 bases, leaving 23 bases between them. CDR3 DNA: TGTGCCAGCTCACCAGGTGGGGGGAGGTTAACTACAATCTACGAGCAGTACTTC. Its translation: CASSPGGGRLTTIYEQYF.